These 29 T cell receptor beta chains were sequenced from one sample in a study of T-cell memory formation after mild COVID-19. TCRdb reanalysed the 5' RACE reads using MiXCR and keeps one entry per CDR3 protein. In the table there are 450,000 to 700,000 distinct CDR3 sequences, about a sixth of which are singletons. The sequencing input was PBMCs or a T cell subset sorted from them (not recorded which). The receptors here all came from an adult woman who had mild COVID-19 (a few samples of this study predate the infection). Cell type and time point are not known.

The chain couples TRBV4-2 to TRBJ2-7, with D possibly TRBD1 on 5 matching bases. The germline CDR1 and CDR2 sequences are LGHNA and YNFKEQ. Trimming stripped 1 base from V and 2 bases from J, with 12 bases between. The CDR3 covers 15 residues. CDR3 nucleotides: TGTGCCAGCAGCCAAGCGGATCAGGGTACCTACGAGCAGTACTTC. Translated: CASSQADQGTYEQYF.

CDR3 region: CASSGTFFYEQYF. DNA of the CDR3: TGTGCCAGCTCCGGGACATTCTTCTACGAGCAGTACTTC. The J gene is TRBJ2-7, the V gene TRBV2; the D gene is possibly TRBD1 (6 bases). Trimming left V 8 bases short and J 3 bases short, with 14 bases between. The length of the CDR3 is 13 residues. The germline gives CDR1 SNHLY, CDR2 FYNNEI.

In this sample, this clonotype turned up a few times. This rearrangement joins TRBV5-1 to TRBJ2-7; D unresolved. Germline-derived CDR1 and CDR2 are SGHRS and YFSETQ. V was pared by 2 bases and J by 5 bases, with 17 bases between. The CDR3 extends over 15 amino acids. The CDR3 protein is CASSLRAGQKDEQYF. Written as DNA, the CDR3 is TGCGCCAGCAGCTTACGGGCCGGTCAAAAGGACGAGCAGTACTTC.

The rearrangement uses TRBV18 and TRBJ2-7; a possible D gene is TRBD1 (5 bases). CDR1 KGHSH and CDR2 LQKENI come from the germline V gene. The CDR3 sequence is 15 residues long. V shed 3 bases and J shed 0 bases, with 12 bases lying between them. The CDR3 DNA reads TGTGCCAGCTCACCGAGCCAGGGTACCTCCTACGAGCAGTACTTC. Translation: CASSPSQGTSYEQYF. The full variable domain, in which reference TRBV18 and TRBJ2-7 provide the parts outside the CDR3, is NAGVMQNPRHLVRRRGQEARLRCSPMKGHSHVYWYRQLPEEGLKFMVYLQKENIIDESGMPKERFSAEFPKEGPSILRIQQVVRGDSAAYFCASSPSQGTSYEQYFGPGTRLTVT.

This rearrangement joins TRBV21-1 to TRBJ1-2; the table's D gene call, TRBD1, was not cross checked with the DNA. TRBV21-1 is labeled a pseudogene. The CDR3 extends over 15 amino acids. The CDR3 bases are TGTGCCCACGAAGGGGCCCCACAGGGGGAGAATGGCTACACCTTC. This gives the protein CAHEGAPQGENGYTF.

This clonotype was picked up a small number of times. The chain couples TRBV5-1 to TRBJ2-2; 7 bases are shared with TRBD1. This CDR3 contains 16 residues. The J segment lost 4 bases and the V segment lost 3 bases, leaving 9 bases of the junction unmatched. The germline V gene encodes CDR1 SGHRS and CDR2 YFSETQ. For the CDR3, the DNA is TGCGCCAGCAGCTGGGACCTGACAGGGACCACCGGGGAGCTGTTTTTT. It encodes CASSWDLTGTTGELFF. The full variable domain, with the rest looked up from reference TRBV5-1 and TRBJ2-2, is KAGVTQTPRYLIKTRGQQVTLSCSPISGHRSVSWYQQTPGQGLQFLFEYFSETQRNKGNFPGRFSGRQFSNSRSEMNVSTLELGDSALYLCASSWDLTGTTGELFFGEGSRLTVL.

The chain couples TRBV4-1 to TRBJ2-7; no firm D call. Germline assignment: CDR1 MGHRA and CDR2 YSYEKL. The germline V and J ends were trimmed by 0 bases and 3 bases, with 12 bases remaining between them. There are 15 residues in the CDR3. The CDR3 DNA follows: TGCGCCAGCAGCCAAGATATTAGGCTAAGCTACGAGCAGTACTTC. Its translation: CASSQDIRLSYEQYF.

This chain joins TRBV12-3 or TRBV12-4 and TRBJ2-2; D possibly corresponds to TRBD2 (5 bases). The CDR3 runs to 12 residues. Deletions cut 8 bases from V and 5 bases from J, with 9 bases between. CDR3 residues: CASLEGTGELFF. Here the CDR3 DNA reads TGTGCCAGCCTAGAGGGTACCGGGGAGCTGTTTTTT.

V usage is TRBV4-2 and J usage is TRBJ2-3, with D tentatively TRBD1 or TRBD2 (6 bases each). This CDR3 comprises 17 residues. Per germline, CDR1 LGHNA and CDR2 YNFKEQ. The germline V and J ends were trimmed by 4 bases and 1 base, with 18 bases remaining between them. CDR3 DNA: TGTGCCAGCAGCCGCCTTGGGGGGCGAAGGGGCACAGATACGCAGTATTTT. Translated, it gives CASSRLGGRRGTDTQYF.

This clonotype was seen many times. The chain recombines TRBV12-3 or TRBV12-4 with TRBJ1-3; D call uncertain. The CDR3 is 10 amino acids. V gave up 8 bases and J gave up 7 bases, with 6 bases separating them. CDR3 DNA: TGTGCCAGCCGCAGGAACACCATATATTTT. It is translated as CASRRNTIYF.

This clonotype was counted between two and nine times. The chain couples TRBV20-1 to TRBJ1-2; 8 nucleotides line up with TRBD1. The J segment lost 1 base and the V segment lost 6 bases, leaving 13 bases of the junction unmatched. The CDR3 runs 16 residues. Per germline, CDR1 DFQATT and CDR2 SNEGSKA (reference sequence). CDR3: CSAPGQASNVNYGYTF. In DNA form, the CDR3 reads TGCAGTGCGCCGGGACAGGCTTCCAACGTTAACTATGGCTACACCTTC.

This rearrangement joins TRBV25-1 to TRBJ2-4, with 14 bases matching TRBD2. The V segment lost 4 bases and the J segment 2 bases; nucleotides outside the gene matches: 10. The CDR3 runs 19 residues. Germline V gene lookup returns CDR1 MGHDK and CDR2 SYGVNS. CDR3 sequence reads: CASSARLAGGPKSKNIQYF. In DNA, the CDR3 is TGTGCCAGCAGTGCAAGACTAGCGGGGGGGCCGAAGTCCAAAAACATTCAGTACTTC.

This clonotype has ten or more counts. The rearrangement links TRBV6-2 or TRBV6-3 to TRBJ2-1; tentative D call: TRBD2 (7 bases). The CDR3 totals 15 residues. Germline CDR1 is MNHEY and CDR2 is SVGEGT. Trimming took off 2 bases at V and 4 bases at J, with 12 bases between the two ends. For the CDR3, the DNA is TGTGCCAGCAGTTACCCCGGGGGGCGGTACAATGAGCAGTTCTTC. Amino acid sequence: CASSYPGGRYNEQFF.

The CDR3 coding sequence is TGTGCCAGCAGTGACCTAACAGCGATTCCCCAGTACTTC. It is translated as CASSDLTAIPQYF. V usage is TRBV2 and J usage is TRBJ2-5, with D unresolved. In germline, CDR1 is SNHLY, CDR2 FYNNEI. Trimming stripped 3 bases from V and 9 bases from J, with 14 bases between. This CDR3 is built from 13 residues.

V is TRBV5-1 and J is TRBJ1-6, with 9 bases fitting TRBD1. Germline V lookup: CDR1 SGHRS, CDR2 YFSETQ. The V and J ends lost 3 bases and 5 bases, in that order; junction bases with no gene match: 3. The CDR3 contains 15 residues. CDR3 DNA sequence: TGCGCCAGCAGCTGGAGACAGGGGGATAATTCACCCCTCCACTTT. Translated, it gives CASSWRQGDNSPLHF.

The rearrangement uses TRBV15 and TRBJ2-3; D gene ambiguous. CDR1 is LNHNV and CDR2 is YYDKDF in the germline V gene (reference sequence). The CDR3 runs to 12 residues. V lost 9 bases, J lost 4 bases, and 11 bases lay in between. DNA of the CDR3: TGTGCCACGTCGATGGGCGCAGATACGCAGTATTTT. Protein: CATSMGADTQYF.

CDR3 DNA: TGCGCCAGCAGCCAGACTGGGGCTAGGGGCAATCAGCCCCAGCATTTT. It yields the protein CASSQTGARGNQPQHF. This chain joins TRBV4-1 and TRBJ1-5; TRBD1 is a possible D gene (5 bases). V lost 3 bases, J lost 2 bases, and 14 bases lay in between. The CDR3 is 16 amino acids. Germline V gives CDR1 MGHRA, CDR2 YSYEKL.

The V gene is TRBV5-5, the J gene TRBJ2-1; no reliable D call. V was trimmed by 0 bases and J by 7 bases, leaving 14 bases between them. Germline loops: CDR1 SGHKS, CDR2 YYEKEE (reference sequence). There are 15 residues in the CDR3. The CDR3 DNA reads as TGTGCCAGCAGCTTGGGGTCGAGCCTCTCTAATGAGCAGTTCTTC. It yields the protein CASSLGSSLSNEQFF.

This clonotype was seen ten or more times. The chain carries TRBV29-1 and TRBJ2-1, with TRBD2 matching 11 bases. The CDR3 length is 15 residues. CDR1 and CDR2 from the germline V gene are SQVTM and ANQGSEA. Trimming at V came to 7 bases and at J to 3 bases, leaving 8 bases not matched to a gene. As DNA, the CDR3 is TGCAGCGAGCGTCCCCTAGCGGGAGGCTACAATGAGCAGTTCTTC. Protein product: CSERPLAGGYNEQFF.

This clonotype was recorded at least ten times. This sequence joins TRBV5-1 and TRBJ1-1; no definite D call. CDR3 length: 15 residues. Germline values: CDR1 SGHRS, CDR2 YFSETQ. The V and J ends lost 4 bases and 1 base respectively, with 14 bases between them. In DNA, the CDR3 is TGCGCCAGCAGCAACGGTCCAGACGGGAACACTGAAGCTTTCTTT. Translation: CASSNGPDGNTEAFF.

This rearrangement joins TRBV12-5 to TRBJ2-6, with 7 bases lining up with TRBD1. The V and J ends lost 4 bases and 3 bases, in that order; junction bases with no gene match: 12. CDR1 and CDR2 (germline): LGHNT, FRNRAP. This CDR3 region has 18 residues. CDR3 sequence reads: CASGWGDRVRGGANVLTF. The CDR3 bases are TGTGCTAGTGGTTGGGGAGACAGGGTGAGGGGTGGGGCCAACGTCCTGACTTTC.

V and J are TRBV20-1 and TRBJ2-5, with 8 bases fitting TRBD2. Germline CDR1 is DFQATT and CDR2 is SNEGSKA (reference sequence). The length of the CDR3 is 13 residues. With V trimmed by 6 bases and J by 2 bases, 5 bases remained unmatched. CDR3 sequence reads: CSASGGGQETQYF. The CDR3 DNA follows: TGCAGTGCCAGCGGCGGGGGGCAAGAGACCCAGTACTTC.

J is TRBJ2-3 and V is TRBV24-1; no reliable D call. V lost 9 bases and J 0 bases, leaving 12 bases between the germline ends. The germline gives CDR1 KGHDR, CDR2 SFDVKD. CDR3 length equals 14 residues. CDR3 sequence: CATGPPQSTDTQYF. The CDR3 DNA sequence: TGTGCCACCGGACCTCCTCAAAGCACAGATACGCAGTATTTT.

Only a few counts were recorded for this clonotype. The rearrangement joins TRBV20-1 to TRBJ1-2; the D is unclear. The V gene lost 3 bases and the J gene lost 6 bases, with 11 bases spanning the gap. Looked up from germline, CDR1 is DFQATT and CDR2 is SNEGSKA (reference sequence). CDR3 length: 12 residues. The CDR3 region is CSASPNRDGYTF. CDR3 coding DNA: TGCAGTGCTAGCCCCAACCGGGATGGCTACACCTTC.

The table lists this clonotype with a few counts. This chain links TRBV30 with TRBJ2-7, with 8 bases lining up with TRBD1. Germline V CDR1 and CDR2: GTSNPN, SVGIG (reference sequence). V was pared by 0 bases and J by 6 bases, with 4 bases of the junction left unmatched. The CDR3 covers 13 residues. CDR3 nucleotide sequence: TGTGCCTGGAGTGTAGGGACAGGAGGCGAGCAGTACTTC. Its translation: CAWSVGTGGEQYF.

This rearrangement joins TRBV28 to TRBJ2-2; 14 nucleotides match TRBD2. Trimming took 9 bases from V and 7 from J; bases not matched to a gene: 16. The CDR3 runs 18 residues. The germline V gene has CDR1 MDHEN and CDR2 SYDVKM. The CDR3 loop is CASRHGTSGSTTGGELFF. The CDR3 nucleotides are TGTGCCAGTCGTCACGGGACTAGCGGGAGCACTACAGGCGGGGAGCTGTTTTTT.

This clonotype showed up just a few times. The rearrangement links TRBV15 to TRBJ2-1, with D unclear. Germline loops: CDR1 LNHNV, CDR2 YYDKDF (reference sequence). The CDR3 consists of 12 residues. V lost 4 bases and J 2 bases, leaving 3 bases between the germline ends. CDR3 coding DNA: TGTGCCACCAGCAACCCCTACAATGAGCAGTTCTTC. Translation gives CATSNPYNEQFF.

The chain couples TRBV24-1 to TRBJ1-1, with no clear D. With 1 base removed from V and 9 bases from J, the gap between germline ends came to 11 bases. This CDR3 comprises 13 residues. Per germline, CDR1 KGHDR and CDR2 SFDVKD. As DNA, the CDR3 is TGTGCCACCAGTGATTTAGAGAAAGGGAAAGCTTTCTTT. Translated, it gives CATSDLEKGKAFF.

This rearrangement joins TRBV7-9 to TRBJ2-5, with 9 positions matching TRBD1. The CDR3 extends over 16 amino acids. Germline values: CDR1 SEHNR, CDR2 FQNEAQ (reference sequence). V shed 1 base, J shed 4 bases, and the junction held 7 bases outside the gene matches. This CDR3 is CASSLVAQGARETQYF. The CDR3 DNA sequence: TGTGCCAGCAGCTTAGTGGCACAGGGGGCACGAGAGACCCAGTACTTC.